These T cell receptor beta chains were read from a single sample in a study of blood T cell repertoires in COVID-19. Libraries were prepared by immunoSEQ multiplex PCR; TCRdb keeps only in-frame clonotypes and omits some of them. The sample records 140,000 to 150,000 clones, over 75% being singletons. The sample consisted of peripheral blood. The receptors were sampled from a human donor in a cohort sampled during active COVID-19. The CDR3 runs from the conserved cysteine through the conserved F or W. Fields, in order: D gene, V gene, J gene, clone size, CDR3 protein, CDR3 DNA. D genes are given only for firm matches. Expanded clones get a size class; other rows say once, few or many, or leave the size out.

d_call: TRBD2
v_call: TRBV5-1
j_call: TRBJ2-1
clone_size: -
cdr3_aa: CASSLRLAGGDEQFF
cdr3_nt: TGCGCCAGCAGCTTGAGGCTAGCGGGAGGGGATGAGCAGTTCTTC

d_call: TRBD1
v_call: TRBV3-1/TRBV3-2
j_call: TRBJ1-2
clone_size: -
cdr3_aa: CASSPRTGGGYTF
cdr3_nt: TGTGCCAGCAGCCCCCGGACAGGAGGTGGCTACACCTTC

d_call: -
v_call: TRBV7-9
j_call: TRBJ1-4
clone_size: -
cdr3_aa: CASSLGQTNEKLFF
cdr3_nt: TGTGCCAGCAGCTTAGGGCAGACTAATGAAAAACTGTTTTTT

d_call: TRBD1
v_call: TRBV7-2
j_call: TRBJ1-6
clone_size: few
cdr3_aa: CASSTGTGSYSPLHF
cdr3_nt: TGTGCCAGCAGCACCGGGACAGGGAGTTATTCACCCCTCCACTTT

d_call: -
v_call: TRBV5-5
j_call: TRBJ1-5
clone_size: -
cdr3_aa: CASSLVPGMPQHF
cdr3_nt: TGTGCCAGCAGCTTGGTCCCGGGGATGCCCCAGCATTTT

d_call: -
v_call: TRBV24-1
j_call: TRBJ2-3
clone_size: -
cdr3_aa: CATSTPGTSTDTQYF
cdr3_nt: TGTGCCACCAGTACACCGGGGACTAGCACAGATACGCAGTATTTT

d_call: -
v_call: TRBV6-1
j_call: TRBJ1-2
clone_size: -
cdr3_aa: CASSEEGVNYGYTF
cdr3_nt: TGTGCCAGCAGTGAAGAAGGGGTAAACTATGGCTACACCTTC

d_call: -
v_call: TRBV2
j_call: TRBJ1-5
clone_size: -
cdr3_aa: CASHRVANQPQHF
cdr3_nt: TGTGCCAGTCACAGGGTTGCGAATCAGCCCCAGCATTTT

d_call: TRBD2
v_call: TRBV6-2/TRBV6-3
j_call: TRBJ2-1
clone_size: -
cdr3_aa: CASSYAYGASGGEQFF
cdr3_nt: TGTGCCAGCAGTTACGCATATGGAGCCTCGGGGGGTGAGCAGTTCTTC

d_call: -
v_call: TRBV7-9
j_call: TRBJ1-4
clone_size: -
cdr3_aa: CASSPRRGNEKLFF
cdr3_nt: TGTGCCAGCAGCCCCCGACGAGGGAATGAAAAACTGTTTTTT

d_call: -
v_call: TRBV2
j_call: TRBJ1-1
clone_size: -
cdr3_aa: CASSEPPRAGNTEAFF
cdr3_nt: TGTGCCAGCAGTGAGCCCCCTAGAGCCGGCAACACTGAAGCTTTCTTT

d_call: -
v_call: TRBV4-2
j_call: TRBJ2-1
clone_size: -
cdr3_aa: CASSLTPGNSDNEQFF
cdr3_nt: TGTGCCAGCAGCCTTACGCCCGGGAACTCGGACAATGAGCAGTTCTTC

d_call: -
v_call: TRBV21-1
j_call: TRBJ1-6
clone_size: -
cdr3_aa: CASSKGTGANLMAPLHF
cdr3_nt: TGTGCCAGCAGCAAAGGTACAGGGGCGAACCTAATGGCACCCCTCCACTTT

d_call: TRBD2
v_call: TRBV28
j_call: TRBJ2-5
clone_size: -
cdr3_aa: CASSSSTSGGPRTQYF
cdr3_nt: TGTGCCAGCAGTTCCTCGACTAGCGGGGGTCCTCGGACCCAGTACTTC

d_call: TRBD1
v_call: TRBV28
j_call: TRBJ1-3
clone_size: -
cdr3_aa: CASVTGFSGNTIYF
cdr3_nt: TGTGCCAGCGTGACAGGGTTCTCTGGAAACACCATATATTTT

d_call: -
v_call: TRBV19
j_call: TRBJ1-2
clone_size: -
cdr3_aa: CASSISGEGYTF
cdr3_nt: TGTGCCAGTAGTATTTCAGGCGAGGGCTACACCTTC

d_call: -
v_call: TRBV18
j_call: TRBJ1-1
clone_size: -
cdr3_aa: CASSPSGLNTEAFF
cdr3_nt: TGTGCCAGCTCACCGTCTGGTCTAAACACTGAAGCTTTCTTT

d_call: -
v_call: TRBV13
j_call: TRBJ2-5
clone_size: -
cdr3_aa: CASSRRQVQETQYF
cdr3_nt: TGTGCCAGCAGCCGCAGACAGGTACAGGAGACCCAGTACTTC

d_call: -
v_call: TRBV5-4
j_call: TRBJ2-7
clone_size: -
cdr3_aa: CASSHDRYEQYF
cdr3_nt: TGTGCCAGCAGTCATGACAGATACGAGCAGTACTTC